Listed below are T cell receptor beta chains from one sample, sequenced in a study of blood T cell repertoires in COVID-19. Method: immunoSEQ multiplex PCR; TCRdb's copy keeps in-frame clones and lacks some. The data show more than 150,000 clones, 87% seen once. Input material: PBMCs or T cells enriched from blood (not recorded which). These receptors originate from a woman between 50 and 59 years old who had recovered from COVID-19. CDR3s include the opening cysteine and the closing phenylalanine or tryptophan. A D gene is named only where the DNA matches it firmly. The size entry is marked missing in some rows and otherwise reads once, few, many or a size class.

>NA|TRBV29-1|NA|TRBJ1-2
TGCAGCGTTGGCCCCGAGAGTAGTGGCTACACCTTC
CSVGPESSGYTF
>once|TRBV7-2|NA|TRBJ2-1
TGTGCCAGCAGCTTAGTGGGGGACTTATACAATGAGCAGTTCTTC
CASSLVGDLYNEQFF
>NA|TRBV11-2|NA|TRBJ1-1
TGTGCCAGCAGTCTCAGGGCGTATGGGACTGAAGCTTTCTTT
CASSLRAYGTEAFF
>NA|TRBV5-1|TRBD2|TRBJ2-1
TGCGCCAGCAGCTTGGCCCCAGCGGGAGCCTACAATGAGCAGTTCTTC
CASSLAPAGAYNEQFF
>once|TRBV10-1|TRBD2|TRBJ2-3
TGCGCCAGCAGTGGGGGGAGGACTAGCGGCACAGATACGCAGTATTTT
CASSGGRTSGTDTQYF
>NA|TRBV2|TRBD1|TRBJ1-5
TGTGCCAGCAGTCCCCAAACAGGGGGCGGTCAGCCCCAGCATTTT
CASSPQTGGGQPQHF
>NA|TRBV2|NA|TRBJ2-3
TGTGCCAGCAGTTGGGCCCTTCCTAGCACAGATACGCAGTATTTT
CASSWALPSTDTQYF
>NA|TRBV6-2/TRBV6-3|TRBD1|TRBJ2-7
TGTGCCAGCAGTCTATCCGGGACAGCCGAATACGAGCAGTACTTC
CASSLSGTAEYEQYF
>NA|TRBV30|TRBD1|TRBJ2-7
TGTGCCTGGAGTGCCGGGACAGGCCTCAGCTACGAGCAGTACTTC
CAWSAGTGLSYEQYF
>NA|TRBV6-5|TRBD1|TRBJ1-2
TGTGCCAGCAGAACCGGGACAGGGGGCTTTGGCTACACCTTC
CASRTGTGGFGYTF
>NA|TRBV5-1|NA|TRBJ1-2
TGCGCCAGCAGCGCCGCGGGGGCTAACTATGGCTACACCTTC
CASSAAGANYGYTF
>NA|TRBV29-1|TRBD2|TRBJ2-1
TGCAGCGTTGCCAAGACTAGCGGGAGTACAAATGAGCAGTTCTTC
CSVAKTSGSTNEQFF
>once|TRBV27|NA|TRBJ1-1
TGTGCCAGCAGTTTCCTAGGTACTGAAGCTTTCTTT
CASSFLGTEAFF
>medium-sized|TRBV6-4|NA|TRBJ2-1
TGTGCCAGCAGTGACTCTAGCGGCTCCTACAATGAGCAGTTCTTC
CASSDSSGSYNEQFF
>NA|TRBV11-2|TRBD2|TRBJ2-3
TGTGCCAGCAGCTTGGTTAGCGGGACTAGCACAGATACGCAGTATTTT
CASSLVSGTSTDTQYF
>NA|TRBV3-1/TRBV3-2|TRBD2|TRBJ2-3
TGTGCCAGCAGCCAAGGGTTTGGCGGGAGGGCCGGAGATACGCAGTATTTT
CASSQGFGGRAGDTQYF
>once|TRBV20-1|NA|TRBJ1-2
TGCAGTGCTAGTATAGGGGGTGGGCTTGGCTACACCTTC
CSASIGGGLGYTF
>NA|TRBV6-5|TRBD1|TRBJ1-2
TGTGCCAGCAGTTACGGCGACAGGGTACCGGGTGGCTACACCTTC
CASSYGDRVPGGYTF
>NA|TRBV2|NA|TRBJ1-2
TGTGCCAGCAGGTTTCGGACATCAAACTATGGCTACACCTTC
CASRFRTSNYGYTF
>NA|TRBV19|TRBD2|TRBJ2-7
TGTGCCAGTAGTCCCAAGACTAGCGGGAGGTTCTCCTACGAGCAGTACTTC
CASSPKTSGRFSYEQYF
>NA|TRBV6-1|TRBD1|TRBJ1-1
TGTGCCAGCAGCGAAACCGGGACAGGGTCTAGGACTGAAGCTTTCTTT
CASSETGTGSRTEAFF
>NA|TRBV4-1|TRBD1|TRBJ1-5
TGCGCCAGCAGCCAAGGTCTGGGACAGGGGAATCAGCCCCAGCATTTT
CASSQGLGQGNQPQHF
>NA|TRBV20-1|NA|TRBJ1-1
TGCAGTGCTGGTAAAGAGGGAGCTTTCTTT
CSAGKEGAFF
>NA|TRBV7-9|NA|TRBJ1-5
TGTGCCAGCAGCTTACAGGCCAGCAATCAGCCCCAGCATTTT
CASSLQASNQPQHF
>NA|TRBV2|TRBD1|TRBJ1-5
TGTGCCAGCAGTGGATCGACAGGGGCCGATCAGCCCCAGCATTTT
CASSGSTGADQPQHF
>NA|TRBV6-5|NA|TRBJ1-2
TGTGCCAGCACAGGGGCAGGAAGCTTCTATGGCTACACCTTC
CASTGAGSFYGYTF
>NA|TRBV6-5|NA|TRBJ2-3
TGTGCCACCTCCCCTCCAGTTAGCACAGATACGCAGTATTTT
CATSPPVSTDTQYF
>NA|TRBV7-6|TRBD1|TRBJ1-1
TGTGCCAGCAGCGCGTACAGGGGCAACACTGAAGCTTTCTTT
CASSAYRGNTEAFF
>NA|TRBV5-4|TRBD2|TRBJ2-3
TGTGCCAGCAGCAGGGGGACTAGTGGGTTCCCAGATACGCAGTATTTT
CASSRGTSGFPDTQYF
>NA|TRBV11-2|NA|TRBJ2-7
TGTGCCAGCAGCCAAGCGGCCTCCCGCTACGAGCAGTACTTC
CASSQAASRYEQYF
>NA|TRBV6-5|NA|TRBJ1-1
TGTGCCAGCTTCCCCACAGGGAACACTGAAGCTTTCTTT
CASFPTGNTEAFF
>once|TRBV11-2|NA|TRBJ2-1
TGTGCCAGCAGCTTAGGTATGAGCTCCTACAATGAGCAGTTCTTC
CASSLGMSSYNEQFF
>NA|TRBV24-1|TRBD2|TRBJ2-1
TGTGCCACCAGTGAGGGGGGAGCGGGAGACCGGGGCAATGAGCAGTTCTTC
CATSEGGAGDRGNEQFF
>NA|TRBV12-3/TRBV12-4|TRBD2|TRBJ2-7
TGTGCCAGCAGTTTCCGGGGGGTGCAGTACTTC
CASSFRGVQYF
>NA|TRBV24-1|TRBD1|TRBJ2-2
TGTGCCACCAGTGACCCGGGACAGGGGTTTGGGGAGCTGTTTTTT
CATSDPGQGFGELFF
>NA|TRBV28|TRBD1|TRBJ1-3
TGTGCCAGCAGTAGGGACAGGCTACTCTCTGGAAACACCATATATTTT
CASSRDRLLSGNTIYF
>NA|TRBV9|NA|TRBJ1-6
TGTGCCAGCAGCACCCGACAGAATTCACCCCTCCACTTT
CASSTRQNSPLHF
>once|TRBV2|NA|TRBJ2-7
TGTGCCAGCAGGAGGGGGACATCCGAGCAGTACTTC
CASRRGTSEQYF
>NA|TRBV28|TRBD2|TRBJ2-3
TGTGCCAGCAGCCGGGCCTTAGCGGGAGGGCCGCAGTATTTT
CASSRALAGGPQYF
>once|TRBV4-1|NA|TRBJ2-2
TGCGCCAGCGCCCCGTTCAGGGGCGAGGCGAACACCGGGGAGCTGTTTTTT
CASAPFRGEANTGELFF
>NA|TRBV3-1/TRBV3-2|NA|TRBJ1-2
TGTGCCAGCAGCCATACCGGGTCCATCTATGGCTACACCTTC
CASSHTGSIYGYTF
>NA|TRBV11-2|NA|TRBJ2-1
TGTGCCAGCAGCTTAGAGTCAGGACTTTGGGATGAGCAGTTCTTC
CASSLESGLWDEQFF